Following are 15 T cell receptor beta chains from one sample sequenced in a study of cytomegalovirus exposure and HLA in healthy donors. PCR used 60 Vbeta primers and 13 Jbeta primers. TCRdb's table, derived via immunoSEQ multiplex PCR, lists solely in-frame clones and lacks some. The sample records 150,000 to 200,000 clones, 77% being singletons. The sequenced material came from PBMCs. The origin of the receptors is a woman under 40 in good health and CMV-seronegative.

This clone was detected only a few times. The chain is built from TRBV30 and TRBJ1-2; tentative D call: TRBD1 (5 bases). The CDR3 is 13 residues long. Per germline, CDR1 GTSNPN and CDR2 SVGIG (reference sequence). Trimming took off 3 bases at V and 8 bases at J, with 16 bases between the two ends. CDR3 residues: CAWRGREGYGYTF. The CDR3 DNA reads TGTGCCTGGAGGGGCAGGGAAGGTTACGGCTACACCTTC.

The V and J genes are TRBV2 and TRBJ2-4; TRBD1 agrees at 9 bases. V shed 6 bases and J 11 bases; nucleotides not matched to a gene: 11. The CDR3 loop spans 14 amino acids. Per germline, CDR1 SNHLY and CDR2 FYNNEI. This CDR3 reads CASRDRGPGEVQYF. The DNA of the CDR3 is TGTGCCAGCAGGGACAGGGGCCCGGGGGAAGTTCAGTACTTC.

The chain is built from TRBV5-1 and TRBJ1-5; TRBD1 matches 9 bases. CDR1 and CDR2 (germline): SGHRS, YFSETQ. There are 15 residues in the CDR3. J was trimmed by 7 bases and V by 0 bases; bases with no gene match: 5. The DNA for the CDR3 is TGCGCCAGCAGCTTGGACGGGACAGGGCGGCAGCCCCAGCATTTT. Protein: CASSLDGTGRQPQHF. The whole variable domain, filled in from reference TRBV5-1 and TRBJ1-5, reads KAGVTQTPRYLIKTRGQQVTLSCSPISGHRSVSWYQQTPGQGLQFLFEYFSETQRNKGNFPGRFSGRQFSNSRSEMNVSTLELGDSALYLCASSLDGTGRQPQHFGDGTRLSIL.

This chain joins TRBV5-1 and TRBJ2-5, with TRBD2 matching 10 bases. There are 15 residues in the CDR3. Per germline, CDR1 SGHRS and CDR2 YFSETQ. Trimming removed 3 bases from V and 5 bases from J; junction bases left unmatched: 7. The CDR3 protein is CASSWTAGGLETQYF. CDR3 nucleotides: TGCGCCAGCAGCTGGACAGCGGGGGGGCTGGAGACCCAGTACTTC. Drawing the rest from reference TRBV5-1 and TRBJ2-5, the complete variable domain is KAGVTQTPRYLIKTRGQQVTLSCSPISGHRSVSWYQQTPGQGLQFLFEYFSETQRNKGNFPGRFSGRQFSNSRSEMNVSTLELGDSALYLCASSWTAGGLETQYFGPGTRLLVL.

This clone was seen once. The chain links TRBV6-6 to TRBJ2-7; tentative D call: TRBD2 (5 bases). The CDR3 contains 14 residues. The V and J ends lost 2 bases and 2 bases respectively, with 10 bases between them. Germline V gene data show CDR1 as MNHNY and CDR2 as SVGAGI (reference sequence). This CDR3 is CASSYEGPTYEQYF. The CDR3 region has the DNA TGTGCCAGCAGTTACGAGGGTCCGACCTACGAGCAGTACTTC.

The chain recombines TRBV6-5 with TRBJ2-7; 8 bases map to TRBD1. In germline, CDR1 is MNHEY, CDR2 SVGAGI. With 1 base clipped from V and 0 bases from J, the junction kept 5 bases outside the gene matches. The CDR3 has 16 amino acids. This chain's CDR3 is CASSYYGQGSSYEQYF. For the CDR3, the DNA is TGTGCCAGCAGTTACTACGGACAGGGAAGCTCCTACGAGCAGTACTTC.

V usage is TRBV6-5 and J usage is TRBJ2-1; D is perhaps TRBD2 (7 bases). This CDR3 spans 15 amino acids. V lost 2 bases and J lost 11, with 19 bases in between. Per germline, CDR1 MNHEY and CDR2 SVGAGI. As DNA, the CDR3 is TGTGCCAGCAGTTACGGGGCGGGGGCCACAATCCAGCAGTTCTTC. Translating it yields CASSYGAGATIQQFF.

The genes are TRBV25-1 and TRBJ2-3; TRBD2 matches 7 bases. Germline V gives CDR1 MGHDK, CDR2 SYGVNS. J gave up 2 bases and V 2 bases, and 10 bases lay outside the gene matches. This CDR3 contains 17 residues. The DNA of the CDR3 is TGTGCCAGCAGTGAACGGGTGGGAGGGCCAGTCACAGATACGCAGTATTTT. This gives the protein CASSERVGGPVTDTQYF. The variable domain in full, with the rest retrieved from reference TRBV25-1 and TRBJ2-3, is EADIYQTPRYLVIGTGKKITLECSQTMGHDKMYWYQQDPGMELHLIHYSYGVNSTEKGDLSSESTVSRIRTEHFPLTLESARPSHTSQYLCASSERVGGPVTDTQYFGPGTRLTVL.

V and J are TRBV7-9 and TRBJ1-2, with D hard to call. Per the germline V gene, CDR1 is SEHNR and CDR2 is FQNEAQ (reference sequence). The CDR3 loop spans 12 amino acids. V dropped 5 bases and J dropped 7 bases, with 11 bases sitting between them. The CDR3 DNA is TGTGCCAGCAGCCCCCCGGGGAGTGGCTACACCTTC. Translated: CASSPPGSGYTF.

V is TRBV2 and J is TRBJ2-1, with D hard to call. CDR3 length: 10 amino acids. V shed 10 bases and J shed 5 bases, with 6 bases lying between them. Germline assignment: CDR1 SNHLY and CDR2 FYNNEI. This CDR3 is CATANNEQFF. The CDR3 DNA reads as TGTGCCACCGCGAACAATGAGCAGTTCTTC.

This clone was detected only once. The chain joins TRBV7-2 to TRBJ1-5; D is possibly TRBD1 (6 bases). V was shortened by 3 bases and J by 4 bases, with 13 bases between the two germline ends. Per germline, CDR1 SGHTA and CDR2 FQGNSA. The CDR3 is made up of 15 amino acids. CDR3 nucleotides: TGTGCCAGCAGCTTCACAGGGTCCAATAATCAGCCCCAGCATTTT. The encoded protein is CASSFTGSNNQPQHF.

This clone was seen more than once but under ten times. The CDR3 DNA sequence: TGTGCCAGCACCTTCGACTACCTGACAATGACAAAGCAGTTCTTC. This encodes CASTFDYLTMTKQFF. This chain uses TRBV11-2 with TRBJ2-1; a weak D match, TRBD2 (5 bases). Per germline, CDR1 SGHAT and CDR2 FQNNGV. This CDR3 has 15 residues. V was clipped by 7 bases and J by 11 bases, with 24 bases between them.

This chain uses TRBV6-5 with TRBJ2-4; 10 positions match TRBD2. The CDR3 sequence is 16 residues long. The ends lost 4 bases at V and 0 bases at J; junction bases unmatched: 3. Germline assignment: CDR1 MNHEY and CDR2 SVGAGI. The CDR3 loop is CASSLGLALAKNIQYF. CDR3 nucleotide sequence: TGTGCCAGCAGTTTGGGACTAGCGTTAGCCAAAAACATTCAGTACTTC.

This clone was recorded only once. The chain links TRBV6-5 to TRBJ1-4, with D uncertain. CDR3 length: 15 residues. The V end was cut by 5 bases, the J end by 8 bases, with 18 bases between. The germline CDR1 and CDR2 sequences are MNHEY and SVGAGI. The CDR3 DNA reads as TGTGCCAGCAGTCCCTTGGGAGGAGGCAACGAAAAACTGTTTTTT. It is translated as CASSPLGGGNEKLFF.

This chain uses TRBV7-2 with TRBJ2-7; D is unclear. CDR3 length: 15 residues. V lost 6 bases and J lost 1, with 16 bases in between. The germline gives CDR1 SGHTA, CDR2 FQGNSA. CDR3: CASRIQLSPSYEQYF. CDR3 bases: TGTGCCAGCAGAATACAGCTCTCCCCTTCCTACGAGCAGTACTTC. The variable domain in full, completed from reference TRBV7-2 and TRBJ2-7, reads GAGVSQSPSNKVTEKGKDVELRCDPISGHTALYWYRQSLGQGLEFLIYFQGNSAPDKSGLPSDRFSAERTGGSVSTLTIQRTQQEDSAVYLCASRIQLSPSYEQYFGPGTRLTVT.